The sequence of this T cell receptor (beta chain) was determined in a study of neoadjuvant anti-PD-1 for oral cavity cancer. Study-level results: Non-responders to neoadjuvant nivolumab had significantly more clonal PBMC T cells than responders.

Data came from immunoSEQ multiplex PCR; TCRdb stores just in-frame clones and leaves some out. The profile shows just over 14,000 clones, roughly 71% of them singletons. The CDR3 has 15 amino acids. CDR1 SGDLS and CDR2 YYNGEE come from the germline V gene. Trimming cost V 0 bases and J 7 bases, with 13 bases left between them. Comment on this clone: The antigen is unknown.

The chain couples TRBV9 to TRBJ2-2, with D possibly TRBD1 on 6 matching bases. The sample consisted of PBMCs, taken before nivolumab (anti-PD-1) treatment. This TCR came from a person aged 35 to 85 with oral cavity squamous cell carcinoma. CDR3 in amino acids: CASSVAPGQNGELFF. The CDR3 coding sequence is TGTGCCAGCAGCGTAGCTCCTGGACAGAACGGGGAGCTGTTTTTT.